This T cell receptor beta chain originates from a study of beta chain features in type 1 diabetes. The length of the CDR3 is 18 residues. V lost 0 bases, J lost 0 bases, and 18 bases lay in between. Germline V CDR1 and CDR2: LGHNA, YNFKEQ. Expressed TCRB transcripts were sequenced because the isolated RNA had all been reverse transcribed beforehand. Naive, central memory and regulatory T cell samples averaged about 4 million immunoSEQ reads each. Method: immunoSEQ multiplex PCR; TCRdb's copy keeps in-frame clones and lacks some. The sample shows 300,000 or so clones, roughly 8% of them seen only once.

The TCR was taken from a young woman in good health. Sequenced: central memory CD4+ T cells from blood. This rearrangement joins TRBV4-2 to TRBJ2-7; tentative D call: TRBD2 (6 bases). CDR3 bases: TGTGCCAGCAGCCAAGATACCGGAGTTGGCGGGGACTCCTACGAGCAGTACTTC. This codes for CASSQDTGVGGDSYEQYF.